This T cell receptor beta chain was recovered during a study of blood T cell repertoires in COVID-19. The overall study: Donors in Cohort 3 who had recovered were those with two negative PCRs, healthcare professional clearance, or resolution of their symptoms. Samples taken during acute and convalescent COVID-19 were collected in the United States, Italy and Spain.

The CDR3 covers 19 residues. The germline V gene has CDR1 MDHEN and CDR2 SYDVKM. V lost 4 bases and J lost 2; bases outside the gene matches: 13. TCRdb's copy holds only in-frame clones and misses some; the assay was immunoSEQ multiplex PCR. The repertoire holds 330,000 or so clones, with about 87% as singletons. Participant age was roughly 18 to 95 years, and participants resided in 25 or so US areas. A single count supports this clone. This receptor was identified in a man between 35 and 55 years old in a cohort exposed to, infected with or recovered from COVID-19 (not recorded which). Sequenced: PBMCs or T cells enriched from blood (not recorded which). V is TRBV28 and J is TRBJ1-5; TRBD1 matches 11 bases. CDR3 nucleotides: TGTGCCAGCAGTTCCCAGCCGGGACAGGGGGTTTTTGGCAATCAGCCCCAGCATTTT. It translates to CASSSQPGQGVFGNQPQHF.